The source of this TCR beta chain is a study of shared clonotypes between healthy human individuals. Study information: A couple of female and three male donors aged 18 to 49 were enrolled. Each donor had three CD4 naive, three CD4 memory, two CD8 naive and one CD8 memory plate.

Turning to this clone: Its antigen remains unknown.

How the authors handled the data: Without quality scores, immunoSEQ junctional reads could not be filtered like full-length reads. Only in-frame clones appear in the TCRdb table, and some are missing; sequencing was by immunoSEQ multiplex PCR. Clone size and the V and J calls come from that table; the DNA yielded D and trimming. The sample contains a few hundred thousand clones, less than 85% of which appear only once. General observations from the study: Among four donors, roughly 5% of naive CD4 clonotypes were found in common.

V lost 1 base, J lost 0 bases, and 10 bases stayed unmatched. The length of the CDR3 is 18 residues. CDR1 SGHNT and CDR2 YYREEE come from the germline V gene (reference sequence). This chain uses TRBV5-4 with TRBJ2-3; TRBD2 matches at 8 bases. The specimen sequenced was memory CD4+ T cells sorted from blood. Subset reported: CD45RA-negative fraction. The source of this sequence is a man aged 30 to 39 in good health. The CDR3 DNA reads TGTGCCAGCAGCTTGCGCGGTGTAGCGGGGCGTAGCACAGATACGCAGTATTTT. Translated: CASSLRGVAGRSTDTQYF.